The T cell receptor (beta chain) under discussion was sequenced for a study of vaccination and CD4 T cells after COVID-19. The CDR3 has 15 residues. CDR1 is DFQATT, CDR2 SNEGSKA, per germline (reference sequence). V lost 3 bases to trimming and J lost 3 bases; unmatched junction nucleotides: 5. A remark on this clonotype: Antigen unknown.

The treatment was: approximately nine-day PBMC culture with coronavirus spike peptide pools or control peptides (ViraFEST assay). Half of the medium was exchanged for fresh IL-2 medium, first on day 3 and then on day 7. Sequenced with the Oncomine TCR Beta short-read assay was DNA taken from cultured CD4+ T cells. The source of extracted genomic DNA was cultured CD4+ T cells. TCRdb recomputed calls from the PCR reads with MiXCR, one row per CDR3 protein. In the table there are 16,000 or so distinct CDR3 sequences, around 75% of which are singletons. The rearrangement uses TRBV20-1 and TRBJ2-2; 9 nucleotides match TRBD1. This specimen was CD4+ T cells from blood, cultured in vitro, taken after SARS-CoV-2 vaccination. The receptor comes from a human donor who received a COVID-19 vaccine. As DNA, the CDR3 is TGCAGTGCTAGGGGGGGACAGGGCCACACCGGGGAGCTGTTTTTT. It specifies CSARGGQGHTGELFF.